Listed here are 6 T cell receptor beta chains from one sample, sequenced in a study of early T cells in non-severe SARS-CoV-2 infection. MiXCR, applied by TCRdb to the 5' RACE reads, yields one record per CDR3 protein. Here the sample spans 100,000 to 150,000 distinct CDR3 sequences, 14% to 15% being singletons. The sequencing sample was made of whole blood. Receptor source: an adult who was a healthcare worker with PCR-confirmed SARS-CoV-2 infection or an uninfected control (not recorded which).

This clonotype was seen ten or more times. The CDR3 spells CASSLAGYEQYF. As DNA, the CDR3 is TGTGCCAGCAGCTTAGCCGGCTACGAGCAGTACTTC. This chain joins TRBV13 and TRBJ2-7, with D hard to call. The CDR3 covers 12 residues. V lost 1 base and J lost 3, with 4 bases in between. From germline, CDR1 is PRHDT and CDR2 FYEKMQ (reference sequence).

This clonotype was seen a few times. CDR3 nucleotide sequence: TGTGCCAGTAAGACGGACTCTGGAAACACCATATATTTT. Amino acid sequence: CASKTDSGNTIYF. The genes are TRBV19 and TRBJ1-3; D remains unclear. Germline CDR1 and CDR2: LNHDA and SQIVND (reference sequence). Trimming removed 7 bases at V and 0 bases at J, with 7 bases between. The length of the CDR3 is 13 residues.

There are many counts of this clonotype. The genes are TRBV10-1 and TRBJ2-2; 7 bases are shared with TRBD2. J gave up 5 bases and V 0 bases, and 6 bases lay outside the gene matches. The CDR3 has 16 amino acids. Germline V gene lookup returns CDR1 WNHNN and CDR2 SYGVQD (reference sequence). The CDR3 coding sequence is TGCGCCAGCAGTGAGTCTACAGCTAGCGGAACCGGGGAGCTGTTTTTT. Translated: CASSESTASGTGELFF.

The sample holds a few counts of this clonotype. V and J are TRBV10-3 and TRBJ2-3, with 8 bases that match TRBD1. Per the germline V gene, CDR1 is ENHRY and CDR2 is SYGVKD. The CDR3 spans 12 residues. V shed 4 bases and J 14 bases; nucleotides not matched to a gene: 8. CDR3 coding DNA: TGTGCCATCAGTGTCGCGGGACAGGTTTTGTATTTT. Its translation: CAISVAGQVLYF.

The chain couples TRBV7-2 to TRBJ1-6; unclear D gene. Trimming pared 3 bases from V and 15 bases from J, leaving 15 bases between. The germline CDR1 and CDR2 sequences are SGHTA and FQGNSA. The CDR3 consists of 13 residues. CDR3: CASSFYRAPHLHF. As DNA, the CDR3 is TGTGCCAGCAGCTTCTACAGAGCCCCACACCTCCACTTT.

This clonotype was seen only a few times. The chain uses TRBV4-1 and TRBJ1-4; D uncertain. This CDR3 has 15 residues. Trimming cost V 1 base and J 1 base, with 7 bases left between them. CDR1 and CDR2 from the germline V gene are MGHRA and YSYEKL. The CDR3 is CASSQVGLTNEKLFF. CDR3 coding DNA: TGCGCCAGCAGCCAAGTCGGGCTAACTAATGAAAAACTGTTTTTT.